This TCR beta chain was identified in a study of neurological immune-mediated disorders. The authors produced cDNA by 5'RACE using 10-nucleotide random UMIs. The authors obtained over 180 million TCR-beta sequences from 15-18 subjects per sequencing run. TCRdb called the 5' RACE reads again in MiXCR, with one record for every CDR3 protein. The data hold tens of thousands of distinct CDR3 sequences, with under 9.5% observed a single time. The unsorted libraries were made from 2 million PBMCs kept at -80 C. In germline, CDR1 is DFQATT, CDR2 SNEGSKA (reference sequence). V was cut by 3 bases and J by 4 bases, with 9 bases left in between. The CDR3 length is 12 residues. General study findings and limits: It was HTLV-1-associated myelopathy that showed the most TCR clonal expansion, while multiple sclerosis showed the least, falling below healthy controls.

This clonotype was detected ten times or more. Its antigen is undetermined. This TCR came from a woman between 35 and 50 years old in good health. The chain employs TRBV20-1 and TRBJ1-1; D remains ambiguous. Specimen: PBMCs. CDR3 amino acids: CSASGTFTEAFF. CDR3 coding DNA: TGCAGTGCTAGCGGTACTTTCACTGAAGCTTTCTTT.